Listed below are T cell receptor beta chains from one sample, sequenced in a study of OX40 agonist ivuxolimab in advanced cancers. This table comes from immunoSEQ multiplex PCR, and its TCRdb copy is limited to in-frame clones, with some not included. The data hold about 26,000 clones, with 75% to 90% observed a single time. The sequenced sample was CD4+ or CD8+ T cells sorted from blood, obtained in a trial of the OX40 agonist ivuxolimab. The receptors come from an adult with an advanced solid tumor such as melanoma, head and neck, liver or kidney cancer. CDR3s include the opening cysteine and the closing phenylalanine or tryptophan. The order of the fields is D gene, V gene, J gene, clone size, CDR3 DNA, CDR3 protein. D genes are given only for firm matches. The size of a clone is reported for some rows only, either as once, few or many, or as a class for expanded clones.

d_call: TRBD2
v_call: TRBV28
j_call: TRBJ2-5
clone_size: -
cdr3_nt: TGTGCCAGCAGTACTAGTAGCGGGGGAGAGACCCAGTACTTC
cdr3_aa: CASSTSSGGETQYF

d_call: -
v_call: TRBV7-9
j_call: TRBJ1-2
clone_size: -
cdr3_nt: TGTGCCAGCAGCCCAGTTCTGGGACAAGCGTATGGCTACACCTTC
cdr3_aa: CASSPVLGQAYGYTF

d_call: TRBD1
v_call: TRBV19
j_call: TRBJ1-5
clone_size: -
cdr3_nt: TGTGCCAGTAGCCCTAGCCCGACAGGGGGCTATCAGCCCCAGCATTTT
cdr3_aa: CASSPSPTGGYQPQHF

d_call: -
v_call: TRBV19
j_call: TRBJ1-2
clone_size: -
cdr3_nt: TGTGCCAGTAGCCCCCAATCCGCTTACTATGGCTACACCTTC
cdr3_aa: CASSPQSAYYGYTF

d_call: -
v_call: TRBV7-9
j_call: TRBJ2-2
clone_size: -
cdr3_nt: TGTGCCAGCAGCTTAATAGCCCCGTGGAGGGGCGACACCGGGGAGCTGTTTTTT
cdr3_aa: CASSLIAPWRGDTGELFF

d_call: TRBD1
v_call: TRBV12-5
j_call: TRBJ2-5
clone_size: -
cdr3_nt: TGTGCTAGTGGTTTGGGGAGACAGGGGGCGGAGACCCAGTACTTC
cdr3_aa: CASGLGRQGAETQYF

d_call: TRBD2
v_call: TRBV28
j_call: TRBJ2-3
clone_size: once
cdr3_nt: TGTGCCAGCAGCCCTCTAGCGGGAATCACAGATACGCAGTATTTT
cdr3_aa: CASSPLAGITDTQYF

d_call: -
v_call: TRBV5-4
j_call: TRBJ2-7
clone_size: -
cdr3_nt: TGTGCCAGCAGCTTGCTGGACCCTGCCGGCCTCTACGAGCAGTACTTC
cdr3_aa: CASSLLDPAGLYEQYF

d_call: -
v_call: TRBV6-5
j_call: TRBJ2-7
clone_size: -
cdr3_nt: TGTGCCAGCAGTGAAGGGGCAGGGCTCGAGCAGTACTTC
cdr3_aa: CASSEGAGLEQYF

d_call: -
v_call: TRBV2
j_call: TRBJ2-1
clone_size: medium-sized
cdr3_nt: TGTGCCAGCGAATCGGGGGCGGACTACAATGAGCAGTTCTTC
cdr3_aa: CASESGADYNEQFF

d_call: -
v_call: TRBV7-9
j_call: TRBJ1-5
clone_size: -
cdr3_nt: TGTGCCAGCACCTTGGCAGGTAGCAATCAGCCCCAGCATTTT
cdr3_aa: CASTLAGSNQPQHF

d_call: TRBD1
v_call: TRBV7-2
j_call: TRBJ2-1
clone_size: -
cdr3_nt: TGTGCCAGCAGCTCCTCTCGGACAGGCACGTCCTACAATGAGCAGTTCTTC
cdr3_aa: CASSSSRTGTSYNEQFF

d_call: TRBD1
v_call: TRBV9
j_call: TRBJ2-7
clone_size: -
cdr3_nt: TGTGCCAGCAGCGCCTCGGGACAGGGGGTTCCTTACGAGCAGTACTTC
cdr3_aa: CASSASGQGVPYEQYF

d_call: -
v_call: TRBV28
j_call: TRBJ2-1
clone_size: -
cdr3_nt: TGTGCCAGCAGTTCGGACACTTCCACGGGGAATGAGCAGTTCTTC
cdr3_aa: CASSSDTSTGNEQFF

d_call: -
v_call: TRBV19
j_call: TRBJ2-7
clone_size: -
cdr3_nt: TGTGCCAGTAGTCCGTTCGGCCCCGGGGAGCAGTACTTC
cdr3_aa: CASSPFGPGEQYF

d_call: -
v_call: TRBV9
j_call: TRBJ2-1
clone_size: few
cdr3_nt: TGTGCCAGCAGCGTAGTGGACCAGGGCAATGAGCAGTTCTTC
cdr3_aa: CASSVVDQGNEQFF

d_call: TRBD1
v_call: TRBV4-1
j_call: TRBJ2-5
clone_size: -
cdr3_nt: TGCGCCAGCAGCCAAGGTCTTATAGGACAGGAAGAGACCCAGTACTTC
cdr3_aa: CASSQGLIGQEETQYF

d_call: -
v_call: TRBV5-1
j_call: TRBJ2-1
clone_size: -
cdr3_nt: TGCGCCAGCAGCTCACCGGGACTGATAGGGGATGAGCAGTTCTTC
cdr3_aa: CASSSPGLIGDEQFF

d_call: -
v_call: TRBV4-1
j_call: TRBJ1-2
clone_size: -
cdr3_nt: TGCGCCAGCAGCCAAGACAGGGTAAACTATGGCTACACCTTC
cdr3_aa: CASSQDRVNYGYTF

d_call: TRBD2
v_call: TRBV20-1
j_call: TRBJ2-7
clone_size: -
cdr3_nt: TGCGGGATACTAGCGGCCTACGAGCAGTACTTC
cdr3_aa: CGILAAYEQYF

d_call: TRBD2
v_call: TRBV7-9
j_call: TRBJ2-2
clone_size: -
cdr3_nt: TGTGCCAGCAGCTTAGGACGGCGGGGGGGAAACACCGGGGAGCTGTTTTTT
cdr3_aa: CASSLGRRGGNTGELFF

d_call: TRBD1
v_call: TRBV6-5
j_call: TRBJ2-1
clone_size: -
cdr3_nt: TGTGCCACCCACCCGACAGGGGGGCTGGGAAGTGAGCAGTTCTTC
cdr3_aa: CATHPTGGLGSEQFF

d_call: -
v_call: TRBV6-1
j_call: TRBJ1-1
clone_size: -
cdr3_nt: TGTGCCAGCAGGGACACTGAAGCTTTCTTT
cdr3_aa: CASRDTEAFF

d_call: TRBD2
v_call: TRBV10-3
j_call: TRBJ2-2
clone_size: -
cdr3_nt: TGTGCCATCCTGCGGGAGGGGTCAACCGGGGAGCTGTTTTTT
cdr3_aa: CAILREGSTGELFF

d_call: TRBD2
v_call: TRBV15
j_call: TRBJ2-2
clone_size: -
cdr3_nt: TGTGCCACCAGTGACTTGGGGGGAGGGCATCATGCCGGGGAGCTGTTTTTT
cdr3_aa: CATSDLGGGHHAGELFF

d_call: -
v_call: TRBV6-5
j_call: TRBJ2-2
clone_size: -
cdr3_nt: TGTGCCAGCAGTTACTCGCGGGGCGGGGAGCTGTTTTTT
cdr3_aa: CASSYSRGGELFF

d_call: -
v_call: TRBV2
j_call: TRBJ2-1
clone_size: once
cdr3_nt: TGTGCCAGCATCGAAAGAATAGGAATAAACTCCTACAATGAGCAGTTCTTC
cdr3_aa: CASIERIGINSYNEQFF

d_call: TRBD2
v_call: TRBV5-6
j_call: TRBJ2-7
clone_size: -
cdr3_nt: TGTGCCAGCAGCCCAGGGGGACTAGCGAGCTCCTACGAGCAGTACTTC
cdr3_aa: CASSPGGLASSYEQYF

d_call: -
v_call: TRBV27
j_call: TRBJ2-1
clone_size: -
cdr3_nt: TGTGCCAGCAGTTTTCGGGGTGGACCGTACAATGAGCAGTTCTTC
cdr3_aa: CASSFRGGPYNEQFF

d_call: -
v_call: TRBV11-2
j_call: TRBJ2-7
clone_size: few
cdr3_nt: TGTGCCAGCAGCCCTCTCCTTGGCGTCTACGAGCAGTACTTC
cdr3_aa: CASSPLLGVYEQYF

d_call: TRBD2
v_call: TRBV7-9
j_call: TRBJ2-1
clone_size: -
cdr3_nt: TGTGCCAGCAGCCTGTCAGGGACTAGCGGATACAATGAGCAGTTCTTC
cdr3_aa: CASSLSGTSGYNEQFF

d_call: TRBD2
v_call: TRBV4-2
j_call: TRBJ2-5
clone_size: -
cdr3_nt: TGTGCCAGCAGCCAGGGGCTAGCGGGAGGAGGAAAACAAGAGACCCAGTACTTC
cdr3_aa: CASSQGLAGGGKQETQYF

d_call: -
v_call: TRBV7-2
j_call: TRBJ1-4
clone_size: once
cdr3_nt: TGTGCCAGCAGCTTATATGCAGCTAATGAAAAACTGTTTTTT
cdr3_aa: CASSLYAANEKLFF

d_call: TRBD2
v_call: TRBV9
j_call: TRBJ2-1
clone_size: -
cdr3_nt: TGTGCCAGCAGTACGGGGACTAGCGTGGGCGATGAGCAGTTCTTC
cdr3_aa: CASSTGTSVGDEQFF

d_call: -
v_call: TRBV11-2
j_call: TRBJ2-2
clone_size: -
cdr3_nt: TGTGCCAGCAGCCCAGACCGGGAGCTGTTTTTT
cdr3_aa: CASSPDRELFF

d_call: -
v_call: TRBV10-2
j_call: TRBJ2-1
clone_size: -
cdr3_nt: TGCGCCAGCACCCTACTAGGCTCCTACAATGAGCAGTTCTTC
cdr3_aa: CASTLLGSYNEQFF

d_call: -
v_call: TRBV6-1
j_call: TRBJ1-5
clone_size: -
cdr3_nt: TGTGCCAGCAGTAAAATCGGGGGGAATCAGCCCCAGCATTTT
cdr3_aa: CASSKIGGNQPQHF

d_call: -
v_call: TRBV29-1
j_call: TRBJ2-1
clone_size: -
cdr3_nt: TGCAGCGTCGGGAGCGCGAGCTCCTACAATGAGCAGTTCTTC
cdr3_aa: CSVGSASSYNEQFF